This TCR beta chain was obtained from a study of T cell clonality in common variable immunodeficiency. Study-level findings and limits: Reportedly, TCR beta sequences from common variable immunodeficiency showed fewer deletions and N-nucleotide insertions. Patient heterogeneity in the CVID cohort limited correlations between repertoire features and clinical complications.

Produced via immunoSEQ multiplex PCR; TCRdb's table is partial and in-frame only. The data show about 81,000 clones, with none appearing a single time. Patients and controls were mostly of Caucasian heritage. Blood samples were heparinized, about 4.5 to 8 ml per donor. The length of the CDR3 is 12 residues. Germline lookup yields CDR1 SGHRS and CDR2 YFSETQ. This clone was seen only a few times. Its antigen is as yet unknown. One end of the junction is discordant with germline, which a read error may explain. The read ends 3 residues before the CDR3 terminus; that terminus is restored from the germline J gene.

The rearrangement uses TRBV5-1 and TRBJ1-1; D remains ambiguous. Sequencing input: peripheral blood mononuclear cells. This TCR derives from a person aged 18 to 70 in good health. The part of the CDR3 DNA that was read is TGCGACAGCAAGTACAGCGGATCTGAA. Encoded protein: CDSKYSGSE. The whole CDR3 region reads CDSKYSGSEAFF.